These T cell receptor beta chains were read from a single sample in a study of radiotherapy plus CTLA-4 blockade in lung cancer. The method was immunoSEQ multiplex PCR; TCRdb's version includes in-frame clones alone and lacks a portion of them. The sample gives under 35,000 clones, about 70% of which show up once; approximately 5% is in the top ten. The sequences come from peripheral blood, collected from a patient treated with radiotherapy plus ipilimumab. The receptor set was obtained from a human donor with non-small cell lung cancer whose response to radiotherapy plus ipilimumab could not be evaluated. CDR3s include the opening cysteine and the closing phenylalanine or tryptophan. A D gene is named only where the DNA matches it firmly. Some rows mark clone size as missing; the rest say once, few, many or name a class of expanded clone.

J	size	V	D	DNA	CDR3
TRBJ2-2	NA	TRBV30	NA	TGTGCCTGGGCTCCCGGGACTTTGAACACCGGGGAGCTGTTTTTT	CAWAPGTLNTGELFF
TRBJ2-4	NA	TRBV7-2	TRBD2	TGTGCCAGTACAACCGGGACTAGTTGGGTCGCGGTTCAGTACTTC	CASTTGTSWVAVQYF
TRBJ2-1	NA	TRBV4-1	TRBD2	TGCGCCAGCAGCACAGAGGGCCTGGGACTAGCGGGAATCAATGAGCAGTTCTTC	CASSTEGLGLAGINEQFF
TRBJ2-1	NA	TRBV29-1	NA	TGCAGCGTGGCGGGCATTACCTACAATGAGCAGTTCTTC	CSVAGITYNEQFF
TRBJ2-1	NA	TRBV4-3	TRBD2	TGCGCCAGCAGCCAAGAATTCGGACTAGCTTACAATGAGCAGTTCTTC	CASSQEFGLAYNEQFF
TRBJ2-3	few	TRBV4-3	TRBD1	TGCGCCAGCAGCCAGGCCACAGGGGGCTTTAGCACAGATACGCAGTATTTT	CASSQATGGFSTDTQYF
TRBJ2-3	NA	TRBV2	TRBD2	TGTGCCACCCTGGGGGGGTCTAGCACAGATACGCAGTATTTT	CATLGGSSTDTQYF
TRBJ1-2	NA	TRBV30	TRBD1	TGTGCCTGCCCGGGGACAGGGGACGTCTATGGCTACACCTTC	CACPGTGDVYGYTF
TRBJ1-1	NA	TRBV5-4	NA	TGTGCCAGCAGCGATTACAGGACCTTGAACACTGAAGCTTTCTTT	CASSDYRTLNTEAFF
TRBJ2-1	NA	TRBV4-3	NA	TGCGCCAGCAGCCAAGTTGCAGGGGCGCGTCCCTACAATGAGCAGTTCTTC	CASSQVAGARPYNEQFF
TRBJ2-3	NA	TRBV19	NA	TGTGCCAGTAGTAGATCACGGGGGACGGGTACGCAGTATTTT	CASSRSRGTGTQYF
TRBJ2-2	NA	TRBV2	TRBD1	TGTGCCAGCAGGACAGGGGGGGGGCGCGGGGAGCTGTTTTTT	CASRTGGGRGELFF
TRBJ2-1	NA	TRBV7-2	NA	TGTGCCAGCAGCTTATACCGGGAGCAGTTCTTC	CASSLYREQFF
TRBJ1-2	NA	TRBV5-6	TRBD1	TGTGCCAGCAGCTTGATCCAGGGGGCGCGGGGCTACACCTTC	CASSLIQGARGYTF
TRBJ1-1	NA	TRBV10-3	NA	TGTGCCATCAGTGACCCCGCAGGCATGAACACTGAAGCTTTCTTT	CAISDPAGMNTEAFF
TRBJ1-1	NA	TRBV7-9	NA	TGTGCCAGCAGCTTACAGGCGAACACTGAAGCTTTCTTT	CASSLQANTEAFF
TRBJ2-1	once	TRBV27	TRBD2	TGTGCCAGCAGCGTATATAGGGGAAGCGGGAACTCGGAGCAGTTCTTC	CASSVYRGSGNSEQFF
TRBJ1-1	NA	TRBV28	NA	TGTGCCAGCAGTTTATCCATGGGGCGCGGCACTGAAGCTTTCTTT	CASSLSMGRGTEAFF
TRBJ2-3	NA	TRBV27	TRBD2	TGTGCCGCCCGGCGAAAAGGGACTAGCGGCACAGATACGCAGTATTTT	CAARRKGTSGTDTQYF
TRBJ1-2	few	TRBV2	NA	TGTGCCAGCAAATCCTGGCGGGCCTACTATGGCTACACCTTC	CASKSWRAYYGYTF
TRBJ2-5	NA	TRBV5-1	NA	TGCGCCAGCAGCGGAGGTAGCGGACAAGAGACCCAGTACTTC	CASSGGSGQETQYF
TRBJ2-1	NA	TRBV13	NA	TGTGCCAGCAGCCTCGGACAGTTATCCTACAATGAGCAGTTCTTC	CASSLGQLSYNEQFF
TRBJ2-1	NA	TRBV5-1	TRBD2	TGCGCCAGCAGCCCCACTAGCGCCCTCAGCTCCTACAATGAGCAGTTCTTC	CASSPTSALSSYNEQFF
TRBJ2-5	NA	TRBV5-6	NA	TGTGCCAGCAGTTTAGCCCTCGTAGACGCCCAAGAGACCCAGTACTTC	CASSLALVDAQETQYF
TRBJ1-5	once	TRBV28	NA	TGTGCCAGCAGTTTATTCAGAAATCAGCCCCAGCATTTT	CASSLFRNQPQHF
TRBJ1-2	NA	TRBV6-1	TRBD1	TGTGCCAGCAGTGAATGGGGACAGACCTACTATGGCTACACCTTC	CASSEWGQTYYGYTF